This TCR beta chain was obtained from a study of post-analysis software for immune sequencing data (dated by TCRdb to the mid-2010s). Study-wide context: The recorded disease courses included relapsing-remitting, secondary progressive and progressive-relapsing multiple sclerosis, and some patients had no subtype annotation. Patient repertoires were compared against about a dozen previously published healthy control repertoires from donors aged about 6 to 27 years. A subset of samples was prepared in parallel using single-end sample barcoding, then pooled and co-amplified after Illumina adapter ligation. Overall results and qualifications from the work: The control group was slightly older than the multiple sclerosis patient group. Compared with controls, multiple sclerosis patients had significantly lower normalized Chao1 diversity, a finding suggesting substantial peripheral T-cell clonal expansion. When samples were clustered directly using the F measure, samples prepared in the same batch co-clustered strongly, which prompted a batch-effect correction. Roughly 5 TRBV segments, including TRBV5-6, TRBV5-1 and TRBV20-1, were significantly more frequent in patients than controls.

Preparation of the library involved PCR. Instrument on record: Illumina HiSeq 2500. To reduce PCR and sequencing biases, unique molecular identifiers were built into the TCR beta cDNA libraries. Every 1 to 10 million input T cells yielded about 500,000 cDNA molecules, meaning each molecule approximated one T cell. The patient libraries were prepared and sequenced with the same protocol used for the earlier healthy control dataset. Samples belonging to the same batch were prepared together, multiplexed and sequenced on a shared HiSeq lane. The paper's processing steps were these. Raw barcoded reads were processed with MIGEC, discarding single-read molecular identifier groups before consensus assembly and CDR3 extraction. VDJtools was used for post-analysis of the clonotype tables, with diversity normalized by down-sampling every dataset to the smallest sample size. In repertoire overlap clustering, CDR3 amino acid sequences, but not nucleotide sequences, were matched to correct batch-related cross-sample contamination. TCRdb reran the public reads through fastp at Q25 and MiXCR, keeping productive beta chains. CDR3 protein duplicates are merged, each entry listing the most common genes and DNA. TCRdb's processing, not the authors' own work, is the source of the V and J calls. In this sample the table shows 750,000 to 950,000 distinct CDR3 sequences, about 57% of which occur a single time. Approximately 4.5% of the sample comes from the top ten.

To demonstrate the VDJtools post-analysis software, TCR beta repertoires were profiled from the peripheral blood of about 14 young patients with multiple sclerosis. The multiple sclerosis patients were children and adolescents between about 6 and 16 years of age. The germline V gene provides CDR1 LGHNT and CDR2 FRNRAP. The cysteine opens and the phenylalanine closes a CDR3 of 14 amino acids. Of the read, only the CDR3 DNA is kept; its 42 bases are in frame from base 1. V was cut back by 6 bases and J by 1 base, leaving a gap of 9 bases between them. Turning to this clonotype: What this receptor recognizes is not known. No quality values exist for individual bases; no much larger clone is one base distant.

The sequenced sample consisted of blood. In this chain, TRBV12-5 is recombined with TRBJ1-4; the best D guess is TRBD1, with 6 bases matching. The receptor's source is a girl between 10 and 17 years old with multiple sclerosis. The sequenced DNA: TGTGCTAGTGGCCAGGACAGAACTAATGAAAAACTGTTTTTT. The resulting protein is CASGQDRTNEKLFF.